Listed below are T cell receptor beta chains from one sample, sequenced in a study of T cells after yellow fever vaccination. TCRdb processed the 5' RACE reads anew with MiXCR; each CDR3 protein has one entry. Of hundreds of thousands of distinct CDR3 sequences listed, less than 20% are singletons. The specimen was PBMCs, collected 5 days after the first yellow fever vaccination. The receptors stem from a young man who received the YFV17D yellow fever vaccine. Each CDR3 is given with its conserved first and last residue. Fields, in order: CDR3 DNA, CDR3 protein, V gene, J gene, D gene, clone size. D genes are given only for firm matches. Size is omitted from some rows. Given values are once, few, many or a class for expanded clones.

TGCGCCAGCAGCCAGGAGCGGGGTGATACGCAGTATTTT	CASSQERGDTQYF	TRBV4-3	TRBJ2-3	TRBD2	many
TGTGCCAGCAGTTTTAGCCCGGGATTGTTTAGCTATGAGCAGTTCTTC	CASSFSPGLFSYEQFF	TRBV12-3/TRBV12-4	TRBJ2-1	.	many
TGTGCCAGCAGCCTATTAGAAGCGCAGCCCCAGCATTTT	CASSLLEAQPQHF	TRBV12-3/TRBV12-4	TRBJ1-5	.	.
TGTGCCAGCAGCTCCCAAGGCGGGGGTCCCTATAATTCACCCCTCCACTTT	CASSSQGGGPYNSPLHF	TRBV7-3	TRBJ1-6	.	few
TGTGCCAGCAGCTTAGCCGGCCACTCTGGAAACACCATATATTTT	CASSLAGHSGNTIYF	TRBV7-9	TRBJ1-3	.	few
TGTGCCTGGAGGGCCTACCGGGAGCTGTTTTTT	CAWRAYRELFF	TRBV30	TRBJ2-2	.	.
TGTGCCAGCAGCTCAGGACAGGGGTTTCGAGAGACCCAGTACTTC	CASSSGQGFRETQYF	TRBV7-9	TRBJ2-5	TRBD1	.
TGTGCCAGCAGAGGCGGGACAGCTTACTATAATTCACCCCTCCACTTT	CASRGGTAYYNSPLHF	TRBV12-3/TRBV12-4	TRBJ1-6	TRBD1	.
TGCAGTGTACGACGGGATCCCCTCACAGATACGCAGTATTTT	CSVRRDPLTDTQYF	TRBV20-1	TRBJ2-3	.	few
TGTGCCAGCAGTTACTATCGGGGGGGGAGGCCCCGCTATGGCTACACCTTC	CASSYYRGGRPRYGYTF	TRBV6-5	TRBJ1-2	.	many
TGCGCCAGCAGCACGGGGCCCCCCCAGGGGTGGGTCACAGATACGCAGTATTTT	CASSTGPPQGWVTDTQYF	TRBV5-1	TRBJ2-3	.	.
TGCGCCAGCAGCCAAGAGAGGGGCGGGAGGGGAGATACGCAGTATTTT	CASSQERGGRGDTQYF	TRBV4-1	TRBJ2-3	TRBD2	.
TGCGCCAGCAGCTTAGGACTAGCGGGGGGGCCAGGACAAGAGACCCAGTACTTC	CASSLGLAGGPGQETQYF	TRBV5-1	TRBJ2-5	TRBD2	few
TGTGCCAGCAGTTTATACTCCGGGACGAACACCGGGGAGCTGTTTTTT	CASSLYSGTNTGELFF	TRBV27	TRBJ2-2	.	.
TGTGCCAGCAGCCGGCCCAACAATGAGCAGTTCTTC	CASSRPNNEQFF	TRBV28	TRBJ2-1	.	few
TGTGCCAGCAGGAACGGGGGGGCTAAGTCCAATGAGCAGTTCTTC	CASRNGGAKSNEQFF	TRBV7-9	TRBJ2-1	TRBD2	few
TGTGCCAGTAGACTTCAAGCCCTTCGCACAGATACGCAGTATTTT	CASRLQALRTDTQYF	TRBV2	TRBJ2-3	.	.
TGTGCCAGCTTTGAGCCGGCGGAGGCTCAGCCCCAGCATTTT	CASFEPAEAQPQHF	TRBV6-1	TRBJ1-5	.	many
TGTGCCAGCACCTCCCTGCATCTGGGGGGGGCTAGCAATCAGCCCCAGCATTTT	CASTSLHLGGASNQPQHF	TRBV12-3/TRBV12-4	TRBJ1-5	.	.
TGTGCCAGCAGTAACGGCCGGGGACGGCGGCATTTT	CASSNGRGRRHF	TRBV6-5	TRBJ1-5	.	few
TGTGCCAGTAGTCCCGGGACAGGAACCCAAGAGACCCAGTACTTC	CASSPGTGTQETQYF	TRBV19	TRBJ2-5	TRBD1	many
TGTGCCAGCAGCTTAGTAGTGGGGGAGTACACCGGGGAGCTGTTTTTT	CASSLVVGEYTGELFF	TRBV7-2	TRBJ2-2	.	.